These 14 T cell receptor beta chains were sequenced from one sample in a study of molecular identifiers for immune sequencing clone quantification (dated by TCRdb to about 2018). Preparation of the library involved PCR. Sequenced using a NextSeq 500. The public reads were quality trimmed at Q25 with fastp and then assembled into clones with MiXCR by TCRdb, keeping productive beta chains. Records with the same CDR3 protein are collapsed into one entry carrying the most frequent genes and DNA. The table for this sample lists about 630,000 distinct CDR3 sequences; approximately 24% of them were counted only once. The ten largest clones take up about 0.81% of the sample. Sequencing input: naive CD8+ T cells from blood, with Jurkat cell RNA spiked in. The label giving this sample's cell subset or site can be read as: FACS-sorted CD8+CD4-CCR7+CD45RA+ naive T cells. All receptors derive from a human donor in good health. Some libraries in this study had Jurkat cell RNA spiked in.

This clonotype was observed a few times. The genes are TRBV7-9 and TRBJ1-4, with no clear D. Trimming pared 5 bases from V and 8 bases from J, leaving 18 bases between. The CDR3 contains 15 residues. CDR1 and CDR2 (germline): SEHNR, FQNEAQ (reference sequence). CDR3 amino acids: CASSKGRDVEEKLFF. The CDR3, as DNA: TGTGCCAGCAGCAAAGGCCGGGATGTTGAAGAAAAACTGTTTTTT.

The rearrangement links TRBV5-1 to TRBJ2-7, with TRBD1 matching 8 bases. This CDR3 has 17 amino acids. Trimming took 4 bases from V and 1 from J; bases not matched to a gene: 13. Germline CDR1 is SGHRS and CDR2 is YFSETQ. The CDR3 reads CASSALVPGTGSYEQYF. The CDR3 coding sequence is TGCGCCAGCAGCGCCCTAGTTCCAGGGACAGGTTCCTACGAGCAGTACTTC.

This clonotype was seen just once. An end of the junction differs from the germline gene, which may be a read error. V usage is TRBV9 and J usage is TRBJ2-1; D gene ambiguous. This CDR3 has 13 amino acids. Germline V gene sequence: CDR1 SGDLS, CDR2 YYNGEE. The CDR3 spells CASSNSFENAQFF. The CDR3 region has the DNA TGTGCCAGCAGCAACAGTTTCGAGAATGCGCAGTTCTTC.

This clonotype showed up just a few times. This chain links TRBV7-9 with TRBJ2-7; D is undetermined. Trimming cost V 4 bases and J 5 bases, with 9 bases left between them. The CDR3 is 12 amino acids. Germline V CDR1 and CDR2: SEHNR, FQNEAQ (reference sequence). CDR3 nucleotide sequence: TGTGCCAGCAGCTACGGCGTCCACGAGCAGTACTTC. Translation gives CASSYGVHEQYF.

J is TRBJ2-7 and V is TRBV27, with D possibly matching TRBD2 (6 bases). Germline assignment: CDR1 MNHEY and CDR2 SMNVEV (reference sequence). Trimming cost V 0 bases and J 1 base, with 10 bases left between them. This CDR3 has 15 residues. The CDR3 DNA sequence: TGTGCCAGCAGTTTATCGGCTAGCGCGTCCTACGAGCAGTACTTC. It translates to CASSLSASASYEQYF.

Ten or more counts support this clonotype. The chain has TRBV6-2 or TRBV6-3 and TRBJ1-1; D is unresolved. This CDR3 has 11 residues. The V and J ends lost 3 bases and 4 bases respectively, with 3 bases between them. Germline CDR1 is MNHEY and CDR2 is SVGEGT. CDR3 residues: CASSYPTEAFF. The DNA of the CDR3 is TGTGCCAGCAGTTATCCCACTGAAGCTTTCTTT.

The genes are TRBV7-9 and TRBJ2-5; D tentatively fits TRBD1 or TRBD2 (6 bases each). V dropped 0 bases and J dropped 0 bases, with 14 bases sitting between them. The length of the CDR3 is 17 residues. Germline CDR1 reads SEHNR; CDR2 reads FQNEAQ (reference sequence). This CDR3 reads CASSLAAGHTYQETQYF. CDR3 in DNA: TGTGCCAGCAGCTTAGCTGCGGGACATACGTACCAAGAGACCCAGTACTTC.

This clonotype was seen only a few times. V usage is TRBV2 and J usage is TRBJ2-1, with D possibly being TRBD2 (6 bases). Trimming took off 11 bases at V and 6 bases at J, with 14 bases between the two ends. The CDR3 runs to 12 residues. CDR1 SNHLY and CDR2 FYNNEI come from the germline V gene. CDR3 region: CAHGGEGNEQFF. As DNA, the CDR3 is TGTGCCCACGGGGGAGAGGGCAATGAGCAGTTCTTC. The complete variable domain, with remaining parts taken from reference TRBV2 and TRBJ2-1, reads EPEVTQTPSHQVTQMGQEVILRCVPISNHLYFYWYRQILGQKVEFLVSFYNNEISEKSEIFDDQFSVERPDGSNFTLKIRSTKLEDSAMYFCAHGGEGNEQFFGPGTRLTVL.

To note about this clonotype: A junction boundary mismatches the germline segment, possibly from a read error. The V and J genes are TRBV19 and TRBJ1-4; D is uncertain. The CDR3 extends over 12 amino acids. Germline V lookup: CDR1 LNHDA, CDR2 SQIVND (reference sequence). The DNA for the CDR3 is TGTTCCAGTTCCGACGTCAATGAAAAACTGTTTTTT. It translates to CSSSDVNEKLFF. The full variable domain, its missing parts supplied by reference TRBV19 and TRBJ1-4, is DGGITQSPKYLFRKEGQNVTLSCEQNLNHDAMYWYRQDPGQGLRLIYYSQIVNDFQKGDIAEGYSVSREKKESFPLTVTSAQKNPTAFYLCSSSDVNEKLFFGSGTQLSVL.

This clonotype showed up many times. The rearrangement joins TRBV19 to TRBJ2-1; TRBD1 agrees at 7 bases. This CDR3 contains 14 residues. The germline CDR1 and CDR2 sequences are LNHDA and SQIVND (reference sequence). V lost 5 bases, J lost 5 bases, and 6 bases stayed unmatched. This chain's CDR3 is CASSLGQPHNEQFF. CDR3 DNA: TGTGCCAGTAGTCTGGGACAGCCCCACAATGAGCAGTTCTTC. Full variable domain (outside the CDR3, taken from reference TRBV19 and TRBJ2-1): DGGITQSPKYLFRKEGQNVTLSCEQNLNHDAMYWYRQDPGQGLRLIYYSQIVNDFQKGDIAEGYSVSREKKESFPLTVTSAQKNPTAFYLCASSLGQPHNEQFFGPGTRLTVL.

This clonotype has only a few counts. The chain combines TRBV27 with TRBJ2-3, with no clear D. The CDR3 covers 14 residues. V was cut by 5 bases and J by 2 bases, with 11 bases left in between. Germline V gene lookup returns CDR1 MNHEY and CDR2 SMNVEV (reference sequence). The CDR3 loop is CASSPTSYTDTQYF. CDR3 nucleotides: TGTGCCAGCAGTCCAACCTCCTACACAGATACGCAGTATTTT.

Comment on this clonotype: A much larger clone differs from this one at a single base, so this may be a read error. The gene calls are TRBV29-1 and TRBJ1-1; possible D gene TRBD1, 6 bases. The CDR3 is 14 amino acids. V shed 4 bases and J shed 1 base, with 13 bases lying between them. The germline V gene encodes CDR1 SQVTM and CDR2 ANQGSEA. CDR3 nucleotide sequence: TGCAGCGTTGGGTGTCAGGACAGGAACACTGAAGCTTTCTTT. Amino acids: CSVGCQDRNTEAFF. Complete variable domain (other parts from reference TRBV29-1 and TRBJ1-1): SAVISQKPSRDICQRGTSLTIQCQVDSQVTMMFWYRQQPGQSLTLIATANQGSEATYESGFVIDKFPISRPNLTFSTLTVSNMSPEDSSIYLCSVGCQDRNTEAFFGQGTRLTVV.

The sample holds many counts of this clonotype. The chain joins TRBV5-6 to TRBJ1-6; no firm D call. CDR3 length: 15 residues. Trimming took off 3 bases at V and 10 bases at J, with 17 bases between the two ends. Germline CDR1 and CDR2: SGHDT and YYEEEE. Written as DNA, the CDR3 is TGTGCCAGCAGCTCGGGCTCTTGGACGGGATCACCCCTCCACTTT. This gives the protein CASSSGSWTGSPLHF.

This chain's CDR3 is CSARKKPGQGIEQYF. The CDR3 DNA reads TGCAGTGCTAGAAAGAAGCCGGGACAGGGGATCGAGCAGTACTTC. The J gene is TRBJ2-7, the V gene TRBV20-1, with TRBD1 matching over 10 bases. This CDR3 contains 15 residues. Germline V gene data show CDR1 as DFQATT and CDR2 as SNEGSKA (reference sequence). With 2 bases clipped from V and 6 bases from J, the junction kept 10 bases outside the gene matches.